A single T cell receptor (beta chain) is shown here with its context. Donors sampled were nominally healthy, though unrecorded immune exposures were likely. Germline CDR1 is MGHRA and CDR2 is YSYEKL. Trimming at V came to 0 bases and at J to 2 bases, leaving 13 bases not matched to a gene. The CDR3 is 18 amino acids. The PCR was carried out with 60 Vbeta primers and 13 Jbeta primers. The protocol was immunoSEQ multiplex PCR, while the TCRdb copy is restricted to in-frame clones and leaves out a portion. The repertoire includes 200,000 to 250,000 clones, about four fifths of them detected once, and roughly 10% sits in the top ten. These data come from a study of cytomegalovirus exposure and HLA in healthy donors.

The chain has TRBV4-1 and TRBJ2-7, with TRBD1 matching over 7 bases. The source is a woman aged 45-60 years in good health and CMV-seropositive. The specimen was PBMCs. The CDR3 DNA reads as TGCGCCAGCAGCCAAGAGTACCCCCCCCGGGACAGACCCTACGAGCAGTACTTC. Protein product: CASSQEYPPRDRPYEQYF.